This record concerns one T cell receptor beta chain sequence. Unsorted PBMC replicate PCRs used about 290 ng DNA, tens of thousands of T cell genomes. Clones were read by immunoSEQ multiplex PCR, and TCRdb kept only the in-frame ones, dropping some. The data show some 530,000 clones, almost 80% seen once. The data were obtained in a study of shared clonotypes between healthy human individuals. About the research overall: Aged between 18 and 49, the donors were a couple of women and three men.

The V segment lost 0 bases and the J segment 4 bases; nucleotides outside the gene matches: 5. Per germline, CDR1 SGDLS and CDR2 YYNGEE. The CDR3 has 18 amino acids. This chain links TRBV9 with TRBJ2-1; 15 nucleotides agree with TRBD2. This receptor was identified in a woman aged 35 to 49 in good health. Some clones in this sample may be carry-over from other donors' samples. Sequenced sample: PBMCs. The CDR3 sequence is CASSVGTSGRGSYNEQFF. Written as DNA, the CDR3 is TGTGCCAGCAGCGTAGGGACTAGCGGGAGGGGGTCGTACAATGAGCAGTTCTTC. The full variable domain, completed using reference TRBV9 and TRBJ2-1, is DSGVTQTPKHLITATGQRVTLRCSPRSGDLSVYWYQQSLDQGLQFLIQYYNGEERAKGNILERFSAQQFPDLHSELNLSSLELGDSALYFCASSVGTSGRGSYNEQFFGPGTRLTVL.